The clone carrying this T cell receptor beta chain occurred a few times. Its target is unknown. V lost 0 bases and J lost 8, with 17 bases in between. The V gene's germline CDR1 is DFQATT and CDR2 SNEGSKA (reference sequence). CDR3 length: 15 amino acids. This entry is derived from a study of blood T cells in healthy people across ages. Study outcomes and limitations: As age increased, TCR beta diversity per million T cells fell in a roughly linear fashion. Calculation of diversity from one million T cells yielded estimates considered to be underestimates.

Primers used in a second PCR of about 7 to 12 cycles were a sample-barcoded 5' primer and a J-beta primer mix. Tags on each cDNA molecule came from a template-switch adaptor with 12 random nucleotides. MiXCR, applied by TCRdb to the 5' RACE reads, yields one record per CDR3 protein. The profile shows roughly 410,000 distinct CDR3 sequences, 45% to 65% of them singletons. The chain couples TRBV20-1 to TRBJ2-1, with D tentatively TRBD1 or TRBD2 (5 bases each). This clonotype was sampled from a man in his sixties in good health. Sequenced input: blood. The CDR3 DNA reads TGCAGTGCTAGAGACTCCGGGACCACTGGGTATGAGCAGTTCTTC. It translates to CSARDSGTTGYEQFF.